This TCR beta chain was sequenced for a study of vaccination effects on CD4 cells after COVID-19. Study in general: Either the mRNA-1273 or the BNT162b2 vaccine was given to participants as two doses. Study results and limitations: Convalescent patients in the study were few, and early post-infection timepoints were absent.

This clone was observed a handful of times. Its antigen remains unidentified. The ViraFEST assay expanded antigen-specific CD4+ T cells with viral peptide pools before sequencing. When less than 11 days of culture had elapsed, CD4+ T cells were isolated. People in the vaccine group had not been infected with SARS-CoV-2 before, and their nucleocapsid antibodies were negative. The CDR3 contains 15 residues. V was shortened by 4 bases and J by 6 bases, with 13 bases between the two germline ends. Germline-derived CDR1 and CDR2 are SNHLY and FYNNEI. The protocol was immunoSEQ multiplex PCR, while the TCRdb copy is restricted to in-frame clones and leaves out a portion. The table shows tens of thousands of clones, with 79% occurring only once.

This TCR was sampled from a human donor who received a COVID-19 vaccine. The V call is TRBV2, the J call TRBJ1-6; D gene ambiguous. The sample here was CD4+ T cells from PBMCs cultured with HCoV-OC43 spike peptides, taken before COVID-19 vaccination. Subset here: HCoV-OC43 spike overlapping peptide pool stimulation. CDR3 in amino acids: CASSGTDPLNSPLHF. The CDR3 DNA follows: TGTGCCAGCAGTGGGACGGACCCTCTTAATTCACCCCTCCACTTT.